The 17 T cell receptor beta chains below all came from one sample that was sequenced in a study of cytomegalovirus exposure and HLA in healthy donors listed by TCRdb under 2017. Libraries were constructed by the immunoSEQ multiplex PCR assay. The multiplex PCR relied on a mix of 60 forward primers for TCR Vbeta segments and 13 reverse primers for TCR Jbeta segments. TCRdb re-hosts the immuneACCESS table, in-frame sequences only. Its copies lack some clones; in the studies checked, an unresolved V gene accounts for under half of them, and the cause for the rest is not known. The sample profile shows about 170,000 clones; approximately 80% of them were found once. 0.7% to 0.95% of the sample belongs to the ten largest clones. The sample comprised PBMCs. The receptor source for this set is a woman younger than 35 in good health and CMV-seronegative.

This sequence joins TRBV2 and TRBJ2-5; D may be TRBD1 (6 bases). The end of the DNA aligns better with TRBJ2-7, so the J call may be wrong. Germline V CDR1 and CDR2: SNHLY, FYNNEI. This CDR3 contains 14 residues. CDR3 sequence: CASTTRDIAYEQYF. In nucleotides, the CDR3 is TGTGCCAGCACCACCCGGGACATAGCGTACGAGCAGTACTTC.

J is TRBJ1-1 and V is TRBV5-1; no reliable D call. The CDR3 contains 15 residues. Per germline, CDR1 SGHRS and CDR2 YFSETQ. The ends were cut back, 5 bases at V and 3 bases at J, with 17 bases in the middle. In DNA, the CDR3 is TGCGCCAGCAGAGCCGGTGGTTCGGGTCACACTGAAGCTTTCTTT. Encoded protein: CASRAGGSGHTEAFF. Combining the CDR3 with reference TRBV5-1 and TRBJ1-1 gives the whole variable domain KAGVTQTPRYLIKTRGQQVTLSCSPISGHRSVSWYQQTPGQGLQFLFEYFSETQRNKGNFPGRFSGRQFSNSRSEMNVSTLELGDSALYLCASRAGGSGHTEAFFGQGTRLTVV.

CDR3 DNA: TGTGCCAGTAGTATACGGGGGAGCTCCTACGAGCAGTACTTC. Its translation: CASSIRGSSYEQYF. The rearrangement links TRBV19 to TRBJ2-7; perhaps TRBD2 as D (6 bases). The CDR3 length is 14 residues. Germline loops: CDR1 LNHDA, CDR2 SQIVND (reference sequence). V was clipped by 2 bases and J by 0 bases, with 8 bases between them.

This clone was counted a single time. This sequence joins TRBV28 and TRBJ2-2; 9 positions match TRBD1. The germline CDR1 and CDR2 sequences are MDHEN and SYDVKM. The CDR3 spans 14 residues. Trimming at V came to 5 bases and at J to 7 bases, leaving 5 bases not matched to a gene. CDR3 DNA sequence: TGTGCCAGCAGTACAGGGGGCCTAGGCGGGGAGCTGTTTTTT. Translated: CASSTGGLGGELFF.

This clone was counted only a few times. A junction boundary mismatches the germline segment, possibly from a read error. In DNA, the CDR3 is TGTGCTAGCAGCTTAGATACTAGCGGGAGTCAGTTCTTC. Amino acid sequence: CASSLDTSGSQFF. The chain couples TRBV7-7 to TRBJ2-1; TRBD2 matches 11 bases. Germline V gene lookup returns CDR1 SSHAT and CDR2 FNYEAQ (reference sequence). The CDR3 totals 13 residues.

A few counts support this clone. The V call is TRBV19, the J call TRBJ2-1, with TRBD2 matching over 9 bases. Per germline, CDR1 LNHDA and CDR2 SQIVND (reference sequence). This CDR3 is 14 amino acids long. The V segment lost 6 bases and the J segment 4 bases; nucleotides outside the gene matches: 4. CDR3 residues: CASRFSGSYNEQFF. CDR3 nucleotides: TGTGCCAGTAGATTTAGCGGGAGTTACAATGAGCAGTTCTTC.

This clone has ten or more counts. This chain connects TRBV25-1 to TRBJ1-3, with D uncertain. Germline V gene lookup returns CDR1 MGHDK and CDR2 SYGVNS. The CDR3 has 12 amino acids. With 5 bases removed from V and 2 bases from J, the gap between germline ends came to 4 bases. CDR3 in DNA: TGTGCCAGCAGTTCCACTGGAAACACCATATATTTT. This sequence encodes CASSSTGNTIYF.

Comment on this clone: This same CDR3 is encoded by further DNA sequences in the sample. The chain links TRBV2 to TRBJ2-7; tentative D call: TRBD1 (6 bases). From germline, CDR1 is SNHLY and CDR2 FYNNEI. Trimming took 6 bases from V and 2 from J, leaving 14 bases between them. The CDR3 extends over 14 amino acids. CDR3 loop: CASRVLRDTYEQYF. The CDR3 DNA reads as TGTGCCAGCAGAGTGTTACGGGACACCTACGAGCAGTACTTC.

The rearrangement uses TRBV18 and TRBJ1-5; 10 bases fit TRBD1. This CDR3 has 15 residues. Losses at the gene ends were 3 bases for V and 4 bases for J; bases not matched to a gene: 3. CDR1 is KGHSH and CDR2 is LQKENI in the germline V gene. The CDR3 DNA reads TGTGCCAGCTCACCGGACAGGGGGTCTAATCAGCCCCAGCATTTT. As protein: CASSPDRGSNQPQHF. Full variable domain (remainder filled in from reference TRBV18 and TRBJ1-5): NAGVMQNPRHLVRRRGQEARLRCSPMKGHSHVYWYRQLPEEGLKFMVYLQKENIIDESGMPKERFSAEFPKEGPSILRIQQVVRGDSAAYFCASSPDRGSNQPQHFGDGTRLSIL.

The V and J genes are TRBV6-5 and TRBJ1-5; D gene ambiguous. Trimming removed 4 bases from V and 2 bases from J, with 9 bases in between. The CDR3 totals 14 residues. Germline V lookup: CDR1 MNHEY, CDR2 SVGAGI. The CDR3 bases are TGTGCCAGCAGTTTTTCGCCAGGCAATCAGCCCCAGCATTTT. Translation: CASSFSPGNQPQHF.

The chain carries TRBV5-4 and TRBJ2-1; maybe TRBD1 (6 bases). The germline gives CDR1 SGHNT, CDR2 YYREEE (reference sequence). V dropped 2 bases and J dropped 0 bases, with 18 bases sitting between them. CDR3 length: 18 residues. The CDR3 DNA is TGTGCCAGCAGCTTACACCACAGGGCCGGACGCTCCTACAATGAGCAGTTCTTC. Protein product: CASSLHHRAGRSYNEQFF.

This rearrangement joins TRBV2 to TRBJ1-5; D is possibly TRBD1 (5 bases). V lost 7 bases to trimming and J lost 3 bases, with 10 bases between them. The germline V gene has CDR1 SNHLY and CDR2 FYNNEI. CDR3 length: 13 amino acids. CDR3 in DNA: TGTGCCAGCACCAGGACATTCAATCAGCCCCAGCATTTT. Its protein is CASTRTFNQPQHF.

The V call is TRBV30, the J call TRBJ1-1; D is unresolved. V gave up 2 bases and J gave up 10 bases, with 14 bases separating them. Germline V gene data show CDR1 as GTSNPN and CDR2 as SVGIG (reference sequence). This CDR3 contains 12 residues. CDR3: CAWSLLGEGAFF. In DNA form, the CDR3 reads TGTGCCTGGAGTCTTCTTGGGGAGGGAGCTTTCTTT.

A single count supports this clone. The chain joins TRBV28 to TRBJ1-1; D possibly corresponds to TRBD1 (5 bases). V was trimmed by 1 base and J by 4 bases, leaving 10 bases between them. This CDR3 has 14 residues. Germline CDR1 is MDHEN and CDR2 is SYDVKM. The CDR3, as DNA: TGTGCCAGCAGTTTATTGGGGGGGGGCACTGAAGCTTTCTTT. Translated, it gives CASSLLGGGTEAFF.

The chain uses TRBV5-1 and TRBJ2-5; 8 nucleotides agree with TRBD1. V shed 6 bases and J 5 bases; nucleotides not matched to a gene: 6. The germline gives CDR1 SGHRS, CDR2 YFSETQ. This CDR3 has 13 amino acids. The CDR3 DNA reads as TGCGCCAGCACCGACAGGGGTTGGGAGACCCAGTACTTC. The encoded protein is CASTDRGWETQYF.

The chain employs TRBV28 and TRBJ1-2, with 7 bases matching TRBD1. Germline CDR1 reads MDHEN; CDR2 reads SYDVKM. The CDR3 spans 16 residues. Trimming cost V 4 bases and J 3 bases; bases outside gene matches: 11. CDR3 region: CASSSPRKGAHYGYTF. CDR3 sequence (DNA): TGTGCCAGCAGTTCCCCCCGGAAGGGGGCTCACTATGGCTACACCTTC.

This clone was recorded once. The genes are TRBV5-8 and TRBJ2-7; the D gene is possibly TRBD2 (6 bases). Germline lookup yields CDR1 SGHTS and CDR2 YDEGEE. The CDR3 is 19 amino acids. V was clipped by 3 bases and J by 4 bases, with 29 bases between them. CDR3 DNA: TGTGCCAGCAGCTCACCCCTGCGCGGGGCGGGACCGGATGAATACGAGCAGTACTTC. It encodes CASSSPLRGAGPDEYEQYF.